This record concerns one T cell receptor beta chain sequence. The data derive from a study of PD-L1 blockade in urothelial cancer. Time point denoted: pretreatment peripheral blood. Some clones are missing from TCRdb's copy, which holds only in-frame ones; the method was immunoSEQ multiplex PCR. The sample lists tens of thousands of clones, around 85% seen once, with roughly 15% in the top ten. The CDR3 has 14 amino acids. Germline V gene lookup returns CDR1 SGHTS and CDR2 YDEGEE. V lost 4 bases to trimming and J lost 0 bases; unmatched junction nucleotides: 2. This chain links TRBV5-8 with TRBJ2-7, with TRBD1 identical over 9 bases. The material sequenced was PBMCs, taken around atezolizumab (anti-PD-L1) treatment. The clonotype originates from a woman aged 60-70 years with urothelial cancer. In nucleotides, the CDR3 is TGTGCCAGCAGCACGGGACAGGGCTCCTACGAGCAGTACTTC. Translation gives CASSTGQGSYEQYF.